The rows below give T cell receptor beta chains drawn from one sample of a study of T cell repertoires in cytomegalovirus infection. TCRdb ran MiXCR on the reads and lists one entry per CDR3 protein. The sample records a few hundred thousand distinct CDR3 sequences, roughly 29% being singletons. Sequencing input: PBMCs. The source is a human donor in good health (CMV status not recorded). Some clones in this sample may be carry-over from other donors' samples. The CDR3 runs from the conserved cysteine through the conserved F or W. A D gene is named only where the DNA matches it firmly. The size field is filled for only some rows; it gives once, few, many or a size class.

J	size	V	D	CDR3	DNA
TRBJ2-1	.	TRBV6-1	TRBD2	CASGLASGLNEQFF	TGTGCCAGCGGTCTGGCTAGCGGGCTGAATGAGCAGTTCTTC
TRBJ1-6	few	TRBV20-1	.	CSARDSGHGFDSPLHF	TGCAGTGCTAGAGACTCGGGACACGGATTCGATTCACCCCTCCACTTT
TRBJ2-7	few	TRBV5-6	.	CASSPPRVPYEQYF	TGTGCCAGCAGCCCTCCTAGGGTTCCCTACGAGCAGTACTTC
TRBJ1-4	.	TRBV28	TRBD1	CASSYRGREKLFF	TGTGCCAGCAGTTACAGGGGGAGGGAAAAACTGTTTTTT
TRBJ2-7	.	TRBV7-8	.	CASSQRGLHSYEQYF	TGTGCCAGCAGCCAGCGAGGACTCCACTCCTACGAGCAGTACTTC
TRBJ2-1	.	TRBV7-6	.	CASSPSGHGQFF	TGTGCCAGCAGCCCATCTGGACATGGGCAGTTCTTC
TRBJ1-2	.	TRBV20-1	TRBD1	CSARDPGDRAFYGYTF	TGCAGTGCTAGAGATCCGGGGGACAGAGCCTTTTATGGCTACACCTTC
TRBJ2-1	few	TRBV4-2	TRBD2	CASSQDAAGGNSFMQFF	TGTGCCAGCAGCCAAGATGCTGCGGGAGGTAATTCTTTTATGCAGTTCTTC
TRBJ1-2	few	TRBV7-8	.	CASSLFPRWGSERNYGYTF	TGTGCCAGCAGCTTATTTCCCCGGTGGGGCAGCGAGCGTAACTATGGCTACACCTTC
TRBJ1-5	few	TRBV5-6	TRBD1	CASSYRRQGLGNQPQHF	TGTGCCAGCAGCTACCGTAGACAGGGGCTAGGCAATCAGCCCCAGCATTTT
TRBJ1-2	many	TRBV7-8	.	CASSSILGYTF	TGTGCCAGCAGCTCTATTCTGGGCTACACCTTC
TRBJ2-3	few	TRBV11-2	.	CASSFSSLGQQTYF	TGTGCCAGCAGCTTCTCCAGCCTGGGACAACAAACATATTTT
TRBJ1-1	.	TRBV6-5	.	CASCYLGRNTEAFF	TGTGCCAGCTGTTACCTAGGGCGGAACACTGAAGCTTTCTTT
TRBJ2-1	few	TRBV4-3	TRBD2	CASSWGLAGGSYNEQFF	TGCGCCAGCAGCTGGGGACTAGCGGGAGGTTCCTACAATGAGCAGTTCTTC
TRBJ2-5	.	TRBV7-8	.	CPSSLASETQYF	TGTCCCAGCAGCTTAGCGAGCGAGACCCAGTACTTC
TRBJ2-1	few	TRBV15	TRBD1	CATSRDVGTPQGDEQFF	TGTGCCACCAGCAGAGATGTGGGGACACCCCAGGGGGATGAGCAGTTCTTC
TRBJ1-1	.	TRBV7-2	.	CASSFGRYTEAFF	TGTGCCAGCAGCTTTGGGAGATACACTGAAGCTTTCTTT
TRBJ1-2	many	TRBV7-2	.	CASSYWTRDYGYTF	TGTGCCAGCAGCTACTGGACAAGGGACTATGGCTACACCTTC
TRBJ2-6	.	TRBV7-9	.	CASSPASPLTSGANVLTF	TGTGCCAGCAGCCCAGCTTCTCCACTGACCTCTGGGGCCAACGTCCTGACTTTC
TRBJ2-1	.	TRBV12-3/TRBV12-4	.	CASSPPLPEQFF	TGTGCCAGCAGTCCACCTCTCCCGGAGCAGTTCTTC